Presented here are 7 T cell receptor beta chains from one specimen sequenced in a study of CD8+ T cells in alopecia areata. Following RNA extraction, reverse transcription yielded cDNA that acted as the sequencing template. TCRdb keeps only in-frame clones here, not all; method: immunoSEQ multiplex PCR. The repertoire includes 150,000 or so clones, 50% to 75% of them detected once, and about a sixth sits in the top ten. Treatment noted: oral pan-JAK inhibitor, 5-10 mg twice daily. Sequencing used CD4+ T cells sorted from blood, obtained at approximately week 60, from a patient treated with tofacitinib. All receptors come from a human donor with alopecia areata.

This clone was recorded only once. V gene TRBV6-5 combines with J gene TRBJ1-6; D is uncertain. There are 15 residues in the CDR3. Trimming cost V 4 bases and J 4 bases, with 11 bases left between them. Germline loops: CDR1 MNHEY, CDR2 SVGAGI. CDR3: CASSSPPAYNSPLHF. DNA for the CDR3: TGTGCCAGCAGTTCCCCCCCAGCTTATAATTCACCCCTCCACTTT.

The chain combines TRBV10-3 with TRBJ2-3; D might be TRBD2 (5 bases). Germline lookup yields CDR1 ENHRY and CDR2 SYGVKD. This CDR3 has 13 residues. Trimming removed 7 bases at V and 4 bases at J, with 12 bases between. The CDR3 protein is CAIKEDSADTQYF. CDR3 DNA sequence: TGTGCCATCAAAGAGGACTCCGCAGATACGCAGTATTTT.

This chain links TRBV29-1 with TRBJ2-7, with D perhaps being TRBD1 or TRBD2 (6 bases each). The CDR3 has 15 residues. Trimming pared 2 bases from V and 1 base from J, leaving 15 bases between. Germline V lookup: CDR1 SQVTM, CDR2 ANQGSEA. CDR3 sequence: CSVEKSWGASYEQYF. CDR3 DNA sequence: TGCAGCGTTGAAAAAAGTTGGGGGGCGTCCTACGAGCAGTACTTC.

The genes are TRBV29-1 and TRBJ2-7, with 10 bases fitting TRBD1. J was trimmed by 3 bases and V by 4 bases; bases with no gene match: 6. The CDR3 has 14 residues. Germline CDR1 and CDR2: SQVTM and ANQGSEA. CDR3 sequence: CSVVGTGVNYEQYF. The CDR3 DNA reads as TGCAGCGTTGTCGGGACAGGGGTTAACTACGAGCAGTACTTC.

This clone was observed a handful of times. The chain joins TRBV6-1 to TRBJ2-2, with D uncertain. This CDR3 region has 14 residues. Between the trimmed V and J ends, which lost 0 bases and 4 bases, there was a span of 6 bases. Germline CDR1 and CDR2: MNHNS and SASEGT. The CDR3 DNA is TGTGCCAGCAGTGAAGCGTACGGCACCGGGGAGCTGTTTTTT. Protein product: CASSEAYGTGELFF.

This clone was seen more than once but under ten times. The V and J genes are TRBV5-1 and TRBJ1-1, with a tentative D call TRBD1 (5 bases). V was shortened by 4 bases and J by 1 base, with 8 bases between the two germline ends. Germline CDR1 is SGHRS and CDR2 is YFSETQ. This CDR3 spans 13 amino acids. The CDR3 DNA reads as TGCGCCAGCAGCAGGACACCGAACACTGAAGCTTTCTTT. Protein sequence: CASSRTPNTEAFF.

V is TRBV30 and J is TRBJ2-7; D is tentatively TRBD1 or TRBD2 (5 bases each). CDR3 length: 13 amino acids. Germline V lookup: CDR1 GTSNPN, CDR2 SVGIG (reference sequence). The germline V and J ends were trimmed by 0 bases and 3 bases, with 9 bases remaining between them. CDR3 sequence: CAWSVGTYYEQYF. CDR3 in DNA: TGTGCCTGGAGTGTAGGGACCTACTACGAGCAGTACTTC.